A single sample is the source of the 18 T cell receptor beta chains below, sequenced in a study of naive and memory T cell subsets. The beta constant-region primer was an equimolar mix of two oligonucleotides covering TRBC1 and TRBC2. TCRdb reanalysed the UMI-ligation and nested PCR reads using MiXCR and keeps one entry per CDR3 protein. The table lists about 150,000 distinct CDR3 sequences, over 15% of them singletons. The material sequenced was naive CD4+ T cells from blood. Source of these receptors: a human donor in good health.

The chain combines TRBV6-6 with TRBJ2-7; D is undetermined. V dropped 4 bases and J dropped 6 bases, with 10 bases sitting between them. This CDR3 region has 12 residues. Germline V gene lookup returns CDR1 MNHNY and CDR2 SVGAGI (reference sequence). Here the CDR3 reads CASSFQGREQYF. The DNA for the CDR3 is TGTGCCAGCAGTTTCCAAGGGCGCGAGCAGTACTTC.

This sequence joins TRBV28 and TRBJ1-5; tentative D call: TRBD1 (5 bases). The CDR3 length is 15 residues. V gave up 3 bases and J gave up 0 bases, with 9 bases separating them. Germline V gene lookup returns CDR1 MDHEN and CDR2 SYDVKM. The CDR3: CASSFDSYSNQPQHF. In nucleotides, the CDR3 is TGTGCCAGCAGTTTTGACAGTTATAGCAATCAGCCCCAGCATTTT.

This chain uses TRBV15 with TRBJ2-2; 10 bases align to TRBD2. The CDR3 spans 18 residues. The ends lost 5 bases at V and 0 bases at J; junction bases unmatched: 9. Per the germline V gene, CDR1 is LNHNV and CDR2 is YYDKDF (reference sequence). The CDR3 sequence: CATSRLAGGLSNTGELFF. CDR3 bases: TGTGCCACCAGCCGACTAGCGGGCGGACTCTCGAACACCGGGGAGCTGTTTTTT.

There are a few counts of this clonotype. This sequence joins TRBV4-1 and TRBJ2-3; D is uncertain. CDR1 and CDR2 (germline): MGHRA, YSYEKL. The CDR3 is 13 amino acids. The ends were cut back, 1 base at V and 6 bases at J, with 8 bases in the middle. The CDR3 reads CASSQVEIDTQYF. The CDR3 DNA reads as TGCGCCAGCAGCCAAGTCGAGATTGATACGCAGTATTTT.

This clonotype occurred once. The V call is TRBV6-1, the J call TRBJ1-1; D is uncertain. CDR1 and CDR2 (germline): MNHNS, SASEGT. V was shortened by 9 bases and J by 6 bases, with 11 bases between the two germline ends. The length of the CDR3 is 11 residues. The CDR3 nucleotides read TGTGCCAGGAAGGTTAGTCCTGAAGCTTTCTTT. Translation gives CARKVSPEAFF.

This clonotype was seen only a few times. This chain links TRBV12-3 or TRBV12-4 with TRBJ2-7; 8 positions agree with TRBD1. The J segment lost 3 bases and the V segment lost 5 bases, leaving 12 bases of the junction unmatched. The CDR3 loop spans 16 amino acids. CDR3 loop: CASSLDLRGRIYEQYF. The CDR3 nucleotides are TGTGCCAGCAGTCTCGACCTCAGGGGGCGCATCTACGAGCAGTACTTC.

The chain recombines TRBV20-1 with TRBJ2-7; no reliable D call. From germline, CDR1 is DFQATT and CDR2 SNEGSKA (reference sequence). The CDR3 runs 12 residues. V was clipped by 3 bases and J by 2 bases, with 8 bases between them. CDR3 sequence: CSARYPPYEQYF. For the CDR3, the DNA is TGCAGTGCTAGGTATCCGCCCTACGAGCAGTACTTC.

This clonotype was found a few times. The chain recombines TRBV5-5 with TRBJ2-1; D uncertain. This CDR3 is 14 amino acids long. The germline CDR1 and CDR2 sequences are SGHKS and YYEKEE (reference sequence). V dropped 1 base and J dropped 6 bases, with 11 bases sitting between them. CDR3 amino acids: CASSLKGLPNEQFF. Here the CDR3 DNA reads TGTGCCAGCAGCTTGAAGGGTCTCCCCAATGAGCAGTTCTTC.

The chain carries TRBV10-3 and TRBJ2-6; D is possibly TRBD1 (6 bases). The CDR3 contains 15 residues. CDR1 is ENHRY, CDR2 SYGVKD, per germline. V shed 10 bases and J shed 1 base, with 14 bases lying between them. The CDR3 region is CATQGSGSGANVLTF. CDR3 DNA: TGTGCCACCCAGGGGAGTGGGTCTGGGGCCAACGTCCTGACTTTC.

The rearrangement links TRBV27 to TRBJ1-2; 9 bases are shared with TRBD1. Germline lookup yields CDR1 MNHEY and CDR2 SMNVEV (reference sequence). Losses at the gene ends were 4 bases for V and 4 bases for J; bases not matched to a gene: 7. CDR3 size: 15 residues. CDR3 loop: CASSYQQGAGYGYTF. The CDR3 bases are TGTGCCAGCAGTTACCAACAGGGGGCCGGCTATGGCTACACCTTC.

This clonotype was seen more than once but under ten times. The V call is TRBV6-5, the J call TRBJ2-7; 10 nucleotides match TRBD1. The CDR3 is 14 residues long. V lost 5 bases, J lost 3 bases, and 4 bases stayed unmatched. Germline V gene lookup returns CDR1 MNHEY and CDR2 SVGAGI. This CDR3 reads CASSRRDRGYEQYF. The CDR3 DNA sequence: TGTGCCAGCAGTCGCCGGGACAGGGGCTACGAGCAGTACTTC.

This chain uses TRBV12-3 or TRBV12-4 with TRBJ2-3; 8 bases map to TRBD1. The junction had 5 bases not matched to a gene; V was cut back by 3 bases and J by 3 bases. The CDR3 runs to 15 residues. This chain's CDR3 is CASSLRTGNTDTQYF. The DNA of the CDR3 is TGTGCCAGCAGTTTGCGGACAGGGAATACAGATACGCAGTATTTT.

This clonotype was seen a handful of times. V is TRBV12-3 or TRBV12-4 and J is TRBJ1-5; a weak D match, TRBD1 (6 bases). The CDR3 runs to 17 residues. V was pared by 3 bases and J by 0 bases, with 15 bases between. The CDR3 is CASSFRAGVYSNQPQHF. CDR3 sequence (DNA): TGTGCCAGCAGTTTTCGAGCAGGGGTTTATAGCAATCAGCCCCAGCATTTT.

The chain has TRBV7-2 and TRBJ2-1; possibly TRBD1 for D (6 bases). The germline gives CDR1 SGHTA, CDR2 FQGNSA. Trimming pared 1 base from V and 2 bases from J, leaving 12 bases between. The CDR3 covers 16 residues. In DNA form, the CDR3 reads TGTGCCAGCAGCTTAGTAGTCAGGGGTCCCTACAATGAGCAGTTCTTC. Amino acids: CASSLVVRGPYNEQFF.

This clonotype has more than one count but fewer than ten. The chain combines TRBV12-3 or TRBV12-4 with TRBJ2-7, with TRBD2 identical over 10 bases. The CDR3 has 16 amino acids. The ends lost 6 bases at V and 4 bases at J; junction bases unmatched: 12. The CDR3 reads CASSRGGGLAEYEQYF. The CDR3 coding sequence is TGTGCCAGCAGCAGAGGGGGTGGACTAGCGGAATACGAGCAGTACTTC.

The rearrangement links TRBV28 to TRBJ2-7, with D unresolved. Germline loops: CDR1 MDHEN, CDR2 SYDVKM. Between the trimmed V and J ends, which lost 4 bases and 0 bases, there was a span of 10 bases. The CDR3 covers 14 residues. The CDR3 nucleotides are TGTGCCAGCAGTTCCACGGCCATCTCCTACGAGCAGTACTTC. It encodes CASSSTAISYEQYF. Full variable domain (outside the CDR3, taken from reference TRBV28 and TRBJ2-7): DVKVTQSSRYLVKRTGEKVFLECVQDMDHENMFWYRQDPGLGLRLIYFSYDVKMKEKGDIPEGYSVSREKKERFSLILESASTNQTSMYLCASSSTAISYEQYFGPGTRLTVT.

Only a few counts were recorded for this clonotype. V is TRBV28 and J is TRBJ1-6, with 8 bases that match TRBD1. CDR3 size: 14 residues. Germline values: CDR1 MDHEN, CDR2 SYDVKM. The V and J ends lost 5 bases and 7 bases, in that order; junction bases with no gene match: 4. The CDR3 region has the DNA TGTGCCAGCAGTGATGGACAGGGAAATTCACCCCTCCACTTT. Translation: CASSDGQGNSPLHF.

The table lists this clonotype with a few counts. The chain links TRBV10-3 to TRBJ2-3; D unclear. Germline V gene sequence: CDR1 ENHRY, CDR2 SYGVKD. Deletions cut 5 bases from V and 5 bases from J, with 8 bases between. The CDR3 runs to 12 residues. The CDR3 loop reads CAISRGEDTQYF. CDR3 in DNA: TGTGCCATCAGTCGCGGAGAAGATACGCAGTATTTT.